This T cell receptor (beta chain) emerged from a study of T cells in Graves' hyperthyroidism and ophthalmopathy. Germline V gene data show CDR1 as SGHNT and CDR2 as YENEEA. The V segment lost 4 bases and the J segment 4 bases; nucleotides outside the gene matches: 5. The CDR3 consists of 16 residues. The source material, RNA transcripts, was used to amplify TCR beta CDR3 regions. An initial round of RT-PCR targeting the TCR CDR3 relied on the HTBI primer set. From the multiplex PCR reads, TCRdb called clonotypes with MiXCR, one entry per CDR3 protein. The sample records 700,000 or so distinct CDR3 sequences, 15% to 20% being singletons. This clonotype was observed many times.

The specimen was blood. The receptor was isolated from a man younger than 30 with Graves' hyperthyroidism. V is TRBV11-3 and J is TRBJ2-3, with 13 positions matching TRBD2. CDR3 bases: TGTGCCAGCAGCTCCAGACTAGCGGGAGGCCCAGATACGCAGTATTTT. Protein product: CASSSRLAGGPDTQYF. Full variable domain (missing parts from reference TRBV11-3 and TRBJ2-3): EAGVVQSPRYKIIEKKQPVAFWCNPISGHNTLYWYLQNLGQGPELLIRYENEEAVDDSQLPKDRFSAERLKGVDSTLKIQPAELGDSAVYLCASSSRLAGGPDTQYFGPGTRLTVL.